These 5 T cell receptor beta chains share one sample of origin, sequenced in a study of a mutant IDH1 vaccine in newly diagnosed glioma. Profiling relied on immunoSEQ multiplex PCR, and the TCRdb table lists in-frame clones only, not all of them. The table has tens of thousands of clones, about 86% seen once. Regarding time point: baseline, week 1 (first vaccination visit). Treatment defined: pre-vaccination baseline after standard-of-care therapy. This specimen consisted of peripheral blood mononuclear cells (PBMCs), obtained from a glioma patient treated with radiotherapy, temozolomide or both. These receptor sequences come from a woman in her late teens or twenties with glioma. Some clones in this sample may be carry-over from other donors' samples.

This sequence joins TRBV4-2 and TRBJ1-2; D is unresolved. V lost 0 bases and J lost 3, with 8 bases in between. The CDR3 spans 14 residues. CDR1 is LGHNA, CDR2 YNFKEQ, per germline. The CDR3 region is CASSQDQADYGYTF. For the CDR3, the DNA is TGTGCCAGCAGCCAAGATCAGGCAGACTATGGCTACACCTTC.

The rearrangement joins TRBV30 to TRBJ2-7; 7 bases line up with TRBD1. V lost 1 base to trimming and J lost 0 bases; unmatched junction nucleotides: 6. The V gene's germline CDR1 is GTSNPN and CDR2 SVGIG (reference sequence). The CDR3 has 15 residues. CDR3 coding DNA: TGTGCCTGGAGTGAAGGGGGCTGGAGCTCCTACGAGCAGTACTTC. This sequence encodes CAWSEGGWSSYEQYF.

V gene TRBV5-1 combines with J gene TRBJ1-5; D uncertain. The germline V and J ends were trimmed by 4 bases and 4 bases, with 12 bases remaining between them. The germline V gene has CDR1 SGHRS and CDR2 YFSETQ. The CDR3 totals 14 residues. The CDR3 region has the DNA TGCGCCAGCAGCCCTAGTTCGTTAAATCAGCCCCAGCATTTT. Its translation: CASSPSSLNQPQHF. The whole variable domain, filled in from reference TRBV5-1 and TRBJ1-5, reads KAGVTQTPRYLIKTRGQQVTLSCSPISGHRSVSWYQQTPGQGLQFLFEYFSETQRNKGNFPGRFSGRQFSNSRSEMNVSTLELGDSALYLCASSPSSLNQPQHFGDGTRLSIL.

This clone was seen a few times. The DNA of the CDR3 is TGTGCCAGCAGTGGATTCCAGGGGACTGAAGCTTTCTTT. Protein sequence: CASSGFQGTEAFF. V is TRBV6-1 and J is TRBJ1-1; D may be TRBD1 (6 bases). The ends were cut back, 4 bases at V and 5 bases at J, with 11 bases in the middle. Germline CDR1 reads MNHNS; CDR2 reads SASEGT. This CDR3 is 13 amino acids long.

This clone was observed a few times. CDR3 residues: CASSSDEPGELFF. CDR3 sequence (DNA): TGCGCCAGCAGCTCCGATGAGCCTGGGGAGCTGTTTTTT. The V gene is TRBV5-1, the J gene TRBJ2-2; no definite D call. This CDR3 has 13 residues. The V and J ends lost 3 bases and 8 bases respectively, with 11 bases between them. Germline V gene sequence: CDR1 SGHRS, CDR2 YFSETQ. The full variable domain, in which reference TRBV5-1 and TRBJ2-2 provide the parts outside the CDR3, is KAGVTQTPRYLIKTRGQQVTLSCSPISGHRSVSWYQQTPGQGLQFLFEYFSETQRNKGNFPGRFSGRQFSNSRSEMNVSTLELGDSALYLCASSSDEPGELFFGEGSRLTVL.